This is a list of T cell receptor beta chains from one sample in a study of blood T cell repertoires in COVID-19. The assay was immunoSEQ multiplex PCR, and TCRdb's table has in-frame clones only and misses some. The sample has roughly 100,000 clones; roughly four fifths are singletons. The source material was peripheral blood. The receptors originated from a man in his 60s with acute or convalescent COVID-19. Each CDR3 is given with its conserved first and last residue. The order of the fields is clone size, V gene, D gene, J gene, CDR3 protein, CDR3 DNA. D genes are given only for firm matches. Expanded clones are given a class, and other clones once, few, many or no size at all.

few	TRBV29-1	TRBD2	TRBJ2-1	CSVRLAGGPGEQFF	TGCAGCGTCCGTCTTGCGGGAGGGCCGGGTGAGCAGTTCTTC
-	TRBV10-1	-	TRBJ1-5	CASSETGNNQPQHF	TGCGCCAGCAGTGAGACAGGGAACAATCAGCCCCAGCATTTT
-	TRBV28	TRBD1	TRBJ2-7	CASSFRGTAAYEQYF	TGTGCCAGCAGTTTCAGGGGGACGGCTGCCTACGAGCAGTACTTC
few	TRBV27	-	TRBJ2-4	CASRANQGPNIQYF	TGTGCCAGCAGGGCCAACCAGGGGCCCAACATTCAGTACTTC
-	TRBV30	TRBD1	TRBJ1-2	CAWRRDSQGYTF	TGTGCCTGGAGACGGGACAGTCAGGGCTACACCTTC
-	TRBV12-3/TRBV12-4	-	TRBJ1-6	CASSFSSNSPLHF	TGTGCCAGCAGTTTCAGTTCTAATTCACCCCTCCACTTT
-	TRBV9	TRBD2	TRBJ2-5	CASSVTRTSGQETQYF	TGTGCCAGCAGCGTAACTCGGACTAGCGGGCAAGAGACCCAGTACTTC
-	TRBV5-6	TRBD1	TRBJ1-3	CASSSRQGGGNTIYF	TGTGCCAGCAGCTCGAGACAGGGCGGTGGAAACACCATATATTTT
-	TRBV10-3	TRBD1	TRBJ1-1	CAISPLQGSDTEAFF	TGTGCCATCAGTCCTTTACAGGGGAGCGACACTGAAGCTTTCTTT
-	TRBV6-2/TRBV6-3	TRBD2	TRBJ2-6	CASSLVAGSGANVLTF	TGTGCCAGCAGTCTCGTAGCGGGCTCTGGGGCCAACGTCCTGACTTTC
-	TRBV3-1/TRBV3-2	-	TRBJ2-2	CASSPTRNTGELFF	TGTGCCAGCAGCCCGACTAGGAACACCGGGGAGCTGTTTTTT
few	TRBV6-5	TRBD1	TRBJ1-2	CASRETGYHGYTF	TGTGCCAGCAGGGAGACAGGGTATCATGGCTACACCTTC
-	TRBV19	TRBD1	TRBJ1-1	CASSSGTGNGWAFF	TGTGCCAGTAGTTCCGGGACAGGTAACGGGTGGGCTTTCTTT
-	TRBV29-1	-	TRBJ2-7	CSVERSSEQYF	TGCAGCGTTGAACGAAGCTCCGAGCAGTACTTC
-	TRBV19	TRBD1	TRBJ1-1	CASKGGQVNTEAFF	TGTGCCAGTAAGGGGGGACAGGTGAACACTGAAGCTTTCTTT
-	TRBV7-2	TRBD2	TRBJ2-2	CASSLTSGSGELFF	TGTGCCAGCAGCCTGACTAGCGGGTCCGGGGAGCTGTTTTTT
-	TRBV28	TRBD2	TRBJ2-5	CASSLSGEETQYF	TGTGCCAGCAGTCTTAGCGGGGAAGAGACCCAGTACTTC
-	TRBV4-1	-	TRBJ1-4	CASSQDGGRNEKLFF	TGCGCCAGCAGCCAAGATGGAGGGCGTAATGAAAAACTGTTTTTT
-	TRBV5-8	TRBD1	TRBJ1-2	CASSRTGGLSYGYTF	TGTGCCAGCAGCCGGACAGGGGGCTTATCCTATGGCTACACCTTC
-	TRBV6-5	TRBD1	TRBJ2-7	CASSLTGAPSYEQYF	TGTGCCAGCAGTCTGACAGGGGCGCCTTCCTACGAGCAGTACTTC
-	TRBV5-1	-	TRBJ1-6	CASSLGDSGHSPLHF	TGCGCCAGCAGCTTGGGCGACAGTGGTCATTCACCCCTCCACTTT
few	TRBV5-1	-	TRBJ2-7	CASRSGELSSYEQYF	TGCGCCAGCCGGTCGGGGGAGCTCAGCTCCTACGAGCAGTACTTC
-	TRBV24-1	-	TRBJ1-5	CATNGQPGQPQHF	TGTGCCACCAATGGACAGCCAGGTCAGCCCCAGCATTTT
-	TRBV7-3	TRBD2	TRBJ2-1	CASSFGGFYNEQFF	TGTGCCAGCAGCTTCGGGGGGTTCTACAATGAGCAGTTCTTC
once	TRBV12-5	TRBD2	TRBJ2-1	CASGLVYSGGASGEQFF	TGTGCTAGTGGTTTGGTATATAGCGGGGGGGCCTCCGGTGAGCAGTTCTTC
once	TRBV28	TRBD2	TRBJ2-1	CASSSVGLAGPSSYNEQFF	TGTGCCAGCAGTTCCGTAGGACTAGCGGGACCCAGCTCCTACAATGAGCAGTTCTTC
-	TRBV5-1	TRBD2	TRBJ2-7	CASSLGLASWAPYEQYF	TGCGCCAGCAGCTTAGGACTAGCATCGTGGGCACCCTACGAGCAGTACTTC
-	TRBV25-1	-	TRBJ1-1	CASSETGVTEAFF	TGTGCCAGCAGTGAAACGGGGGTCACTGAAGCTTTCTTT
-	TRBV7-3	TRBD1	TRBJ2-5	CASSLRAGGGETQYF	TGTGCCAGCAGCTTAAGGGCAGGGGGCGGGGAGACCCAGTACTTC
-	TRBV13	-	TRBJ2-7	CASSLTVGRSPYEQYF	TGTGCCAGCAGCTTAACGGTCGGGAGATCCCCCTACGAGCAGTACTTC
-	TRBV6-5	TRBD1	TRBJ1-1	CASSLTGLDTEAFF	TGTGCCAGCAGTTTGACAGGGTTGGACACTGAAGCTTTCTTT
-	TRBV15	-	TRBJ2-7	CATSRDWTSHEQYF	TGTGCCACCAGCAGAGATTGGACAAGCCACGAGCAGTACTTC
few	TRBV5-1	TRBD1	TRBJ1-2	CASSSAAYRGPGGYTF	TGCGCCAGCAGCTCGGCGGCGTACAGGGGGCCGGGCGGCTACACCTTC
-	TRBV6-5	TRBD1	TRBJ1-1	CASSRDRVWTEAFF	TGTGCCAGCAGTAGGGACAGGGTCTGGACTGAAGCTTTCTTT
-	TRBV10-1	TRBD1	TRBJ1-1	CASLGDRENTEAFF	TGCGCCAGCCTGGGGGACAGAGAGAACACTGAAGCTTTCTTT
-	TRBV6-5	TRBD1	TRBJ2-2	CASRRQGAGGELFF	TGTGCCAGCAGGAGACAGGGGGCGGGCGGGGAGCTGTTTTTT
-	TRBV19	-	TRBJ1-2	CASGTGPGYTF	TGTGCCAGTGGAACAGGTCCGGGCTACACCTTC
-	TRBV18	TRBD2	TRBJ2-3	CASSPKLAGGGDTQYF	TGTGCCAGCTCACCAAAGCTAGCGGGAGGTGGAGATACGCAGTATTTT
few	TRBV5-1	-	TRBJ1-5	CASQAEPGNQPQHF	TGCGCCAGCCAAGCTGAACCCGGCAATCAGCCCCAGCATTTT
-	TRBV2	-	TRBJ2-5	CASIGGPETQYF	TGTGCCAGCATCGGCGGGCCGGAGACCCAGTACTTC
-	TRBV19	TRBD2	TRBJ2-1	CASSTPSGSRHEQFF	TGTGCCAGTAGTACCCCTAGCGGGAGTCGACATGAGCAGTTCTTC
few	TRBV28	TRBD1	TRBJ1-2	CASSSGQEGYGYTF	TGTGCCAGCAGTAGCGGACAGGAGGGCTATGGCTACACCTTC
-	TRBV7-2	-	TRBJ2-2	CASSFDGRSNTGELFF	TGTGCCAGCAGCTTCGACGGGAGATCCAACACCGGGGAGCTGTTTTTT
-	TRBV5-4	-	TRBJ2-5	CASSGRSQETQYF	TGTGCCAGCAGCGGCAGAAGCCAAGAGACCCAGTACTTC
once	TRBV2	TRBD1	TRBJ2-7	CASSERDRGGEQYF	TGTGCCAGCAGTGAACGCGACAGGGGTGGCGAGCAGTACTTC